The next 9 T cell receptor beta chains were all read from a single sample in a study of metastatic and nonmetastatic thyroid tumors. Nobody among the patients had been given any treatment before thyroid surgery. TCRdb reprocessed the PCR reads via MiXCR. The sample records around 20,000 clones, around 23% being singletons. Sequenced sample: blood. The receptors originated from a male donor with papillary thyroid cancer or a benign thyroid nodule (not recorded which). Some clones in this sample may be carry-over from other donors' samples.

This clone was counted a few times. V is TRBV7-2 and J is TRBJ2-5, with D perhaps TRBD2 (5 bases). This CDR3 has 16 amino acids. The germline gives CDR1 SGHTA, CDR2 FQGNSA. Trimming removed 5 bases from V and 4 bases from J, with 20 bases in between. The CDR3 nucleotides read TGTGCCAGCAGCCCCCGTAGGTCGGGAAGGGCAGAGACCCAGTACTTC. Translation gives CASSPRRSGRAETQYF.

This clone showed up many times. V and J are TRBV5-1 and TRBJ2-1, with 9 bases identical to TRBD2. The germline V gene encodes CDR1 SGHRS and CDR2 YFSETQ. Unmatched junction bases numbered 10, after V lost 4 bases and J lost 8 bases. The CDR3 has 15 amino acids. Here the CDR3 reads CASSQRTSDWYEQFF. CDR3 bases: TGCGCCAGCAGCCAGAGGACTAGCGATTGGTATGAGCAGTTCTTC. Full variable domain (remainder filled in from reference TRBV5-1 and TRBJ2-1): KAGVTQTPRYLIKTRGQQVTLSCSPISGHRSVSWYQQTPGQGLQFLFEYFSETQRNKGNFPGRFSGRQFSNSRSEMNVSTLELGDSALYLCASSQRTSDWYEQFFGPGTRLTVL.

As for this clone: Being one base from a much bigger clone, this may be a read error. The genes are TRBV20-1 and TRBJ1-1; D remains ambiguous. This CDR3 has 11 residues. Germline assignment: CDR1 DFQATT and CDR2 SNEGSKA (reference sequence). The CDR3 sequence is CTARYREKAFF. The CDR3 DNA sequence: TGCACTGCTAGGTACAGAGAGAAAGCTTTCTTT.

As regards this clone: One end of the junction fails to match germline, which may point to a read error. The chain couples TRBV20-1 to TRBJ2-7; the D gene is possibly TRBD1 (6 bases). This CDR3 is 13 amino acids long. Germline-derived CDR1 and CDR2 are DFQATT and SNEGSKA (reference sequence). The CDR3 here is CSARDRTEYEEDF. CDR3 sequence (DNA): TGCAGTGCTAGAGATAGGACAGAATATGAGGAGGACTTC.

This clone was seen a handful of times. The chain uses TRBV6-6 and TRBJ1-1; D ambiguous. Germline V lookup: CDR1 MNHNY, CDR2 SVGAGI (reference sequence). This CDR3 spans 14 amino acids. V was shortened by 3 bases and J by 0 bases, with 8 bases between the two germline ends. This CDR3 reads CASSYSQMNTEAFF. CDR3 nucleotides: TGTGCCAGCAGTTATTCACAGATGAACACTGAAGCTTTCTTT.

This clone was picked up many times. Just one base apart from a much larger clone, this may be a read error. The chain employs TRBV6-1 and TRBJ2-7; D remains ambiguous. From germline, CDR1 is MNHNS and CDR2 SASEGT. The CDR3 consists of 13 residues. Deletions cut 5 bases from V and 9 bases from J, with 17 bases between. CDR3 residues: CASSSQEVVGQYF. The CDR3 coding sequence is TGTGCCAGCAGTTCCCAAGAGGTGGTGGGGCAGTACTTC.

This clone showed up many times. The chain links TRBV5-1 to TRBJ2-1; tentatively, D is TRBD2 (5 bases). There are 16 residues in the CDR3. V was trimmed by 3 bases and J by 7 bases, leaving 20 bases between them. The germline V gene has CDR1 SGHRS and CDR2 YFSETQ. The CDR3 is CASSYKLVPVGNEQFF. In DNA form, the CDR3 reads TGCGCCAGCAGCTACAAACTAGTGCCCGTGGGGAATGAGCAGTTCTTC.

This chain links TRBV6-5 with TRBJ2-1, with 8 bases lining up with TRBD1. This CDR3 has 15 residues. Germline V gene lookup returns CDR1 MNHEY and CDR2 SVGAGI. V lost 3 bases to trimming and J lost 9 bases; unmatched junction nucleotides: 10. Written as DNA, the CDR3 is TGTGCCAGCAGTTATGGCAGGGGGCGTGTGAGTGAGCAGTTCTTC. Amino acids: CASSYGRGRVSEQFF.

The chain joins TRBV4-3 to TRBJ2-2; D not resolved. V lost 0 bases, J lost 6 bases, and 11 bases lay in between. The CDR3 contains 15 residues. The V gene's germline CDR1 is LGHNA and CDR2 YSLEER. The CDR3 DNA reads TGCGCCAGCAGCCAAGATTGGGTAGCCGCCGGGGAGCTGTTTTTT. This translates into CASSQDWVAAGELFF.